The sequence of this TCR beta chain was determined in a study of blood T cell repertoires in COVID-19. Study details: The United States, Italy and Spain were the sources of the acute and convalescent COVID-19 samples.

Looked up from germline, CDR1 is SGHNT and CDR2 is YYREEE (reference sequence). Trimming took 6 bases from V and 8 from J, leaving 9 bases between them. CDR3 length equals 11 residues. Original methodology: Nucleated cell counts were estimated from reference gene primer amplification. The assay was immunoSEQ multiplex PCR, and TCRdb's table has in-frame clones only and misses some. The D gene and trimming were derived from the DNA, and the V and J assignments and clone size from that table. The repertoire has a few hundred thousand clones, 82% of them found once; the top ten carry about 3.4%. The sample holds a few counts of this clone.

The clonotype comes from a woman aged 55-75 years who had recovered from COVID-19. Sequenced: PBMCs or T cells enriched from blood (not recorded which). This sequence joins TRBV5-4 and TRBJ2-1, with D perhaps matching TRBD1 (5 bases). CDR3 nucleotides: TGTGCCAGCAAATGGGGCTATGAGCAGTTCTTC. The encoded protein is CASKWGYEQFF.